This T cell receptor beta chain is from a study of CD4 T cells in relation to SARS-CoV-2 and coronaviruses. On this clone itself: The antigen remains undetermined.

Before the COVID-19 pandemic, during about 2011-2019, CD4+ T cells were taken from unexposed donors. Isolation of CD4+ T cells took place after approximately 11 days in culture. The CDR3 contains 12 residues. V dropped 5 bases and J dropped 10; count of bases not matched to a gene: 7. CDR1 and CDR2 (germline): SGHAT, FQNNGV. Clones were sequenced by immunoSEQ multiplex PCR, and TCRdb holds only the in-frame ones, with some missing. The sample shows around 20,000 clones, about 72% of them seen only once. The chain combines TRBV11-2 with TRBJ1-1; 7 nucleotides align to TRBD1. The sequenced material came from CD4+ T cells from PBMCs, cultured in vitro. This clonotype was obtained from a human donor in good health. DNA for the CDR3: TGTGCCAGCAGCGCTGACAGGGTCGTAGCTTTCTTT. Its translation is CASSADRVVAFF.